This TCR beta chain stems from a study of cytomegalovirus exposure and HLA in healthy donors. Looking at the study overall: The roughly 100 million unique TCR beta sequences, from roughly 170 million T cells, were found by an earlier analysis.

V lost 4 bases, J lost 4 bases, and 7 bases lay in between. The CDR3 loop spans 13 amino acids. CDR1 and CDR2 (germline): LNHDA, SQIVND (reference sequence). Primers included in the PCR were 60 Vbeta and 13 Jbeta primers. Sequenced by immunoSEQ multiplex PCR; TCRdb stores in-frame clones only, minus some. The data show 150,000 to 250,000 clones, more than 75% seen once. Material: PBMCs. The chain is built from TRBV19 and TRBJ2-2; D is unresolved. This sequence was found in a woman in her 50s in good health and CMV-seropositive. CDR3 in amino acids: CASSTGSTGELFF. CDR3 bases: TGTGCCAGTAGTACAGGTTCCACCGGGGAGCTGTTTTTT. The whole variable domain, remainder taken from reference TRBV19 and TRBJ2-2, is DGGITQSPKYLFRKEGQNVTLSCEQNLNHDAMYWYRQDPGQGLRLIYYSQIVNDFQKGDIAEGYSVSREKKESFPLTVTSAQKNPTAFYLCASSTGSTGELFFGEGSRLTVL.